This TCR beta chain was sequenced in a study of T cell responses to AZD1222 COVID-19 vaccine. Measured with immunoSEQ multiplex PCR; TCRdb has only the in-frame clones, and not every one. The sample shows more than 85,000 clones, more than 85% of them seen only once. A word on this clone: As yet, its antigen is unknown.

The CDR3 is made up of 13 amino acids. V dropped 5 bases and J dropped 7 bases, with 12 bases sitting between them. Overall study findings and caveats: Clonal diversity was possibly underestimated, and white British individuals and females predominated among donors.

This TCR was sampled from an adult in good health. The material was peripheral blood, obtained on day 0 of AZD1222 vaccination. The chain recombines TRBV12-3 or TRBV12-4 with TRBJ1-5, with a weak D call TRBD1 (6 bases). The CDR3 reads CASSPKGGQPQHF. Here the CDR3 DNA reads TGTGCCAGCAGTCCAAAGGGGGGCCAGCCCCAGCATTTT.